This paragraph covers one TCR beta chain sequence. This sample was included in a study of blood T cell repertoires in COVID-19. Overall study: From T cells, B-cell-depleted T cells, or PBMCs came the material, which was cDNA or gDNA.

Looked up from germline, CDR1 is SEHNR and CDR2 is FQNEAQ (reference sequence). The CDR3 has 16 residues. V dropped 5 bases and J dropped 0 bases, with 14 bases sitting between them. Data came from immunoSEQ multiplex PCR; TCRdb stores just in-frame clones and leaves some out. The repertoire has about 220,000 clones, 65% to 90% of them found once; the top ten carry roughly 10%. This rearrangement joins TRBV7-9 to TRBJ2-1; D may be TRBD1 (5 bases). This sequence originates from a man aged 50 or older with active or convalescent COVID-19. The sequenced material came from peripheral blood. The CDR3 coding sequence is TGTGCCAGCAGCCTCAGGGTGAGGAGCTCCTACAATGAGCAGTTCTTC. This encodes CASSLRVRSSYNEQFF.